Shown below are 21 T cell receptor beta chains from a single sample sequenced in a study of cytomegalovirus exposure and HLA in healthy donors. PCR employed 60 Vbeta and 13 Jbeta primers. Profiled with immunoSEQ multiplex PCR; TCRdb holds only in-frame clones, not every one. The table shows some 220,000 clones, with more than 75% occurring only once. What was sequenced was PBMCs. The receptors stem from a girl aged 2-15 years in good health and CMV-seronegative.

The rearrangement uses TRBV19 and TRBJ2-2; D is uncertain. V was clipped by 3 bases and J by 0 bases, with 11 bases between them. Germline CDR1 is LNHDA and CDR2 is SQIVND (reference sequence). The length of the CDR3 is 16 residues. The CDR3 loop is CASSISRSSNTGELFF. DNA of the CDR3: TGTGCCAGTAGTATCAGTCGCAGTTCGAACACCGGGGAGCTGTTTTTT.

The chain carries TRBV5-5 and TRBJ2-3; D call uncertain. The CDR3 has 14 amino acids. Germline V gives CDR1 SGHKS, CDR2 YYEKEE (reference sequence). V lost 0 bases to trimming and J lost 2 bases, with 7 bases between them. This CDR3 is CASSLAGFTDTQYF. The CDR3 DNA reads as TGTGCCAGCAGCTTGGCCGGGTTCACAGATACGCAGTATTTT.

V gene TRBV19 combines with J gene TRBJ1-1, with a possible D match to TRBD1 (5 bases). Trimming pared 5 bases from V and 4 bases from J, leaving 17 bases between. Germline values: CDR1 LNHDA, CDR2 SQIVND (reference sequence). The CDR3 runs 15 residues. The CDR3 spells CASSSSQGFGTEAFF. In nucleotides, the CDR3 is TGTGCCAGTAGTTCCTCGCAGGGTTTCGGCACTGAAGCTTTCTTT.

V gene TRBV15 combines with J gene TRBJ2-3; D gene uncertain. This CDR3 spans 16 amino acids. Germline assignment: CDR1 LNHNV and CDR2 YYDKDF (reference sequence). V was cut by 1 base and J by 1 base, with 12 bases left in between. CDR3 DNA: TGTGCCACCAGCAGAGTTTACCTTCGCGGCACAGATACGCAGTATTTT. As protein: CATSRVYLRGTDTQYF. The full variable domain, its missing parts supplied by reference TRBV15 and TRBJ2-3, is DAMVIQNPRYQVTQFGKPVTLSCSQTLNHNVMYWYQQKSSQAPKLLFHYYDKDFNNEADTPDNFQSRRPNTSFCFLDIRSPGLGDTAMYLCATSRVYLRGTDTQYFGPGTRLTVL.

The chain links TRBV10-1 to TRBJ2-5; 8 bases fit TRBD2. Losses at the gene ends were 3 bases for V and 5 bases for J; bases not matched to a gene: 5. CDR1 and CDR2 from the germline V gene are WNHNN and SYGVQD (reference sequence). The length of the CDR3 is 14 residues. The chain's CDR3 is CASSDRLARETQYF. In DNA form, the CDR3 reads TGCGCCAGCAGTGACAGACTAGCGCGGGAGACCCAGTACTTC.

This clone was found a few times. The chain couples TRBV30 to TRBJ2-5, with D possibly TRBD2 on 5 matching bases. Trimming removed 2 bases from V and 5 bases from J, with 12 bases in between. The CDR3 consists of 13 residues. Germline V lookup: CDR1 GTSNPN, CDR2 SVGIG (reference sequence). CDR3: CAWSPTSGETQYF. For the CDR3, the DNA is TGTGCCTGGAGTCCAACTAGTGGCGAGACCCAGTACTTC.

Points on this clone: Other DNA sequences from this sample encode an identical CDR3 as well. The V gene is TRBV9, the J gene TRBJ2-2; D might be TRBD2 (6 bases). This CDR3 is 15 amino acids long. Germline CDR1 reads SGDLS; CDR2 reads YYNGEE. V was shortened by 0 bases and J by 5 bases, with 11 bases between the two germline ends. The CDR3 nucleotides read TGTGCCAGCAGCGTAGGAGGTCGGGGGACCGGGGAGCTGTTTTTT. Translation gives CASSVGGRGTGELFF.

The V gene is TRBV6-4, the J gene TRBJ2-3; TRBD2 aligns across 14 bases. Germline values: CDR1 MRHNA, CDR2 SNTAGT. CDR3 length equals 14 residues. V gave up 0 bases and J gave up 15 bases; unmatched junction bases: 5. CDR3 amino acids: CASSDSWTSGRKYF. The DNA for the CDR3 is TGTGCCAGCAGTGACTCGTGGACTAGCGGGAGGAAATATTTT.

The chain recombines TRBV6-5 with TRBJ2-3; 9 bases line up with TRBD1. Unmatched junction bases numbered 1, after V lost 2 bases and J lost 4 bases. Germline loops: CDR1 MNHEY, CDR2 SVGAGI. The CDR3 loop spans 14 amino acids. CDR3 nucleotides: TGTGCCAGCAGTTACGGACAGGGGCCAGATACGCAGTATTTT. Protein product: CASSYGQGPDTQYF.

In DNA form, the CDR3 reads TGTGCCAGCAGCCAAGTGGAGGGCCCTGTCTCGCCTGATTACGAGCAGTACTTC. Translated, it gives CASSQVEGPVSPDYEQYF. The chain links TRBV14 to TRBJ2-7, with D maybe TRBD2 (6 bases). Trimming removed 1 base at V and 4 bases at J, with 23 bases between. The CDR3 loop spans 18 amino acids. CDR1 is SGHDN, CDR2 FVKESK, per germline.

This chain joins TRBV6-6 and TRBJ2-5; 12 nucleotides line up with TRBD2. The J call may be incorrect, as the DNA end agrees better with TRBJ2-7. Looked up from germline, CDR1 is MNHNY and CDR2 is SVGAGI (reference sequence). This CDR3 is built from 15 residues. The CDR3 region is CASSSTSGSLYEQYF. The CDR3 DNA reads TGTGCCAGCAGCTCGACTAGCGGGAGTCTATACGAGCAGTACTTC.

This sequence joins TRBV4-2 and TRBJ2-5; 7 positions match TRBD2. Germline CDR1 LGHNA, CDR2 YNFKEQ. There are 14 residues in the CDR3. Trimming removed 0 bases from V and 5 bases from J; junction bases left unmatched: 3. The CDR3 is CASSQDASGETQYF. The DNA for the CDR3 is TGTGCCAGCAGCCAAGACGCTAGCGGCGAGACCCAGTACTTC.

The CDR3 region is CASSQPRGGSPYNEQFF. The DNA of the CDR3 is TGCGCCAGCAGCCAACCGCGGGGGGGGTCTCCCTACAATGAGCAGTTCTTC. The chain links TRBV4-1 to TRBJ2-1, with 9 bases matching TRBD2. CDR3 length: 17 amino acids. Per germline, CDR1 MGHRA and CDR2 YSYEKL. After removal of 2 bases from V and 2 bases from J, the junction contained 7 bases not matched to a gene.

The gene calls are TRBV5-1 and TRBJ2-5; 7 positions agree with TRBD1. V lost 1 base and J lost 3; bases outside the gene matches: 3. CDR1 and CDR2 (germline): SGHRS, YFSETQ. The CDR3 is 14 residues long. CDR3: CASSLRTGEETQYF. The CDR3 coding sequence is TGCGCCAGCAGCTTGAGGACAGGCGAAGAGACCCAGTACTTC.

The chain combines TRBV5-5 with TRBJ2-7; 9 nucleotides agree with TRBD2. CDR1 and CDR2 from the germline V gene are SGHKS and YYEKEE (reference sequence). V lost 4 bases and J lost 3; bases outside the gene matches: 11. The CDR3 is 16 residues long. CDR3 bases: TGTGCCAGCAGCCCATCTAGCGGGGCCCCAAGCTACGAGCAGTACTTC. Translation gives CASSPSSGAPSYEQYF. Based on the CDR3 plus reference TRBV5-5 and TRBJ2-7, the full variable domain is DAGVTQSPTHLIKTRGQQVTLRCSPISGHKSVSWYQQVLGQGPQFIFQYYEKEERGRGNFPDRFSARQFPNYSSELNVNALLLGDSALYLCASSPSSGAPSYEQYFGPGTRLTVT.

The CDR3 reads CASRPGVSPLNEQFF. CDR3 in DNA: TGCGCCAGCAGACCCGGGGTTAGCCCCCTCAATGAGCAGTTCTTC. The V call is TRBV5-1, the J call TRBJ2-1; D perhaps matches TRBD2 (5 bases). This CDR3 has 15 residues. V was cut by 5 bases and J by 6 bases, with 18 bases left in between. The germline gives CDR1 SGHRS, CDR2 YFSETQ.

This clone appeared a single time. CDR3 amino acids: CASSQIRQGLNYGYTF. In DNA, the CDR3 is TGCGCCAGCAGCCAGATCCGACAGGGCCTTAACTATGGCTACACCTTC. The rearrangement joins TRBV5-1 to TRBJ1-2; TRBD1 matches at 7 bases. The CDR3 is made up of 16 amino acids. Germline V gene sequence: CDR1 SGHRS, CDR2 YFSETQ. The V and J ends lost 4 bases and 1 base, in that order; junction bases with no gene match: 10.

CDR3 sequence (DNA): TGTGCCAGCAACCGCGGCAATCAGCCCCAGCATTTT. As protein: CASNRGNQPQHF. The chain employs TRBV2 and TRBJ1-5; D ambiguous. V lost 7 bases and J lost 2, with 6 bases in between. Germline V gene lookup returns CDR1 SNHLY and CDR2 FYNNEI. The CDR3 extends over 12 amino acids.

This sequence joins TRBV11-2 and TRBJ2-5; a possible D gene is TRBD1 (5 bases). The ends were cut back, 5 bases at V and 5 bases at J, with 12 bases in the middle. This CDR3 region has 13 residues. Germline V gene sequence: CDR1 SGHAT, CDR2 FQNNGV. CDR3 bases: TGTGCCAGCAGCGCCAGGGAAAGGGAGACCCAGTACTTC. Protein product: CASSARERETQYF.

The CDR3, as DNA: TGTGCCAGTAGTATAGAACAGGGGGAGGAGACCCAGTACTTC. As protein: CASSIEQGEETQYF. The chain uses TRBV19 and TRBJ2-5; the match to TRBD1 covers 8 bases. Germline V gene lookup returns CDR1 LNHDA and CDR2 SQIVND (reference sequence). This CDR3 is 14 amino acids long. The trim removed 0 bases at V and 5 bases at J, leaving 2 bases unmatched.

The sample holds one count of this clone. The J gene is TRBJ2-3, the V gene TRBV9; 8 bases agree with TRBD2. This CDR3 comprises 16 residues. CDR1 is SGDLS, CDR2 YYNGEE, per germline. Germline trimming cut 4 bases from V and 3 bases from J; bases unmatched to any gene: 10. The CDR3 loop is CASSSTGTRATDTQYF. The CDR3 region has the DNA TGTGCCAGCAGCTCCACCGGGACTAGAGCAACAGATACGCAGTATTTT.